The source of this TCR beta chain is a study of blood T cell repertoires in COVID-19. For the study at large: Some COVID-19 samples were acute and others convalescent; all came from the United States, Italy and Spain. Sources were T cells, B-cell-depleted T cells, or PBMCs; the material itself was cDNA or gDNA.

Seattle researchers signed up patients amid active infection and tracked them longitudinally. CDR3 length equals 15 residues. CDR1 is SGHTA, CDR2 FQGNSA, per germline. V lost 3 bases, J lost 9 bases, and 10 bases stayed unmatched. This clone was seen only a few times. In the authors' methods: Reference gene primer amplification yielded estimated nucleated cell counts. The repertoire was sequenced with immunoSEQ multiplex PCR; TCRdb's copy has only in-frame clones and lacks some. The DNA was the basis for D and trimming; V, J and clone size are from that table. The data contain 250,000 to 350,000 clones, around 82% of them singletons.

Input material: peripheral blood. The clonotype comes from a person aged 70 to 85 with COVID-19, enrolled during active disease. The chain couples TRBV7-2 to TRBJ2-1, with 8 bases fitting TRBD2. CDR3 in DNA: TGTGCCAGCAGCTTTCAGGTCGGGGGGGCGAGTGAGCAGTTCTTC. Translated: CASSFQVGGASEQFF.